This T cell receptor beta chain was sequenced in a study of metastatic and nonmetastatic thyroid tumors. Study-wide background: Repertoires from blood and tumor or nodule tissue of malignant and benign thyroid patients were compared.

This clone showed up many times. Within the sample, other DNA sequences also encode this same CDR3. Patients were all untreated before their thyroid surgery. TCRdb called clones again from the PCR reads with MiXCR. In the table there are about 24,000 clones, 20% to 30% of which are singletons. The clonotype comes from a male donor with papillary thyroid cancer or a benign thyroid nodule (not recorded which). Some clones in this sample may be carry-over from other donors' samples. Sample: tumor tissue.

Here the CDR3 DNA reads TGCAGCGCCCTGGGGGATTCGTGGGATGGCTACACCTTC. Its protein is CSALGDSWDGYTF. This chain uses TRBV29-1 with TRBJ1-2; tentatively, D is TRBD1 (5 bases). The CDR3 sequence is 13 residues long. The germline V gene has CDR1 SQVTM and CDR2 ANQGSEA. The V gene lost 7 bases and the J gene lost 6 bases, with 18 bases spanning the gap.